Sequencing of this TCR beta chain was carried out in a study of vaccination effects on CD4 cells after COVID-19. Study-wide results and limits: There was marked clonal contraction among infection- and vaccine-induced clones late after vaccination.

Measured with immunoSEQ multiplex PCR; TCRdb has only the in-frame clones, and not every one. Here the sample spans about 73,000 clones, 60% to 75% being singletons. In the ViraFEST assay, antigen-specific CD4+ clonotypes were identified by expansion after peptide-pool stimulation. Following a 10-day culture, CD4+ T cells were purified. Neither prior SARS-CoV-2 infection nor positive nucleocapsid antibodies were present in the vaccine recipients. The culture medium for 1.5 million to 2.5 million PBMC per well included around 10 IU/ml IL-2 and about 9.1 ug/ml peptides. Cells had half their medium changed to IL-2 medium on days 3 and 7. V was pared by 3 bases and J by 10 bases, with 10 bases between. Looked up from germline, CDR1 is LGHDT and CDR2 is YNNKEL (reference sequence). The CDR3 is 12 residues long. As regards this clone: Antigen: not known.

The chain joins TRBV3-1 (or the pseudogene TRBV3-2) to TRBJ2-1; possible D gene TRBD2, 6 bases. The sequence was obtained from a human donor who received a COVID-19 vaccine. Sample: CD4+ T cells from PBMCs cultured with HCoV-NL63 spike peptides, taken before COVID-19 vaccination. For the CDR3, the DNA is TGTGCCAGCAGCCATTACCTAGCGGAGCAGTTCTTC. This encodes CASSHYLAEQFF.